A selection of T cell receptor beta chains follows, all from one sample in a study of blood T cell repertoires in COVID-19. Generated by immunoSEQ multiplex PCR, the TCRdb table keeps only in-frame clones and is missing some. The sample consists of about 160,000 clones, roughly 85% of them appearing once. Material for sequencing was PBMCs or T cells enriched from blood (not recorded which). Receptors were obtained from a man aged 60-69 years who had recovered from COVID-19. The CDR3 runs from the conserved cysteine through the conserved F or W. The D gene is left open where the match is weak. The size of a clone is reported for some rows only, either as once, few or many, or as a class for expanded clones.

>NA|TRBV3-1/TRBV3-2|TRBJ2-7|NA
CASSRSGVSYEQYF
TGTGCCAGCAGCCGATCAGGGGTTTCCTACGAGCAGTACTTC
>TRBD2|TRBV19|TRBJ2-1|NA
CASSIDSSGGAYEQFF
TGTGCCAGTAGTATAGATAGTAGCGGGGGGGCCTATGAGCAGTTCTTC
>NA|TRBV20-1|TRBJ2-7|NA
CSASGPSAEQYF
TGCAGTGCTAGTGGTCCGAGCGCCGAGCAGTACTTC
>TRBD1|TRBV6-5|TRBJ2-1|NA
CASSRQGNEQFF
TGTGCCAGCAGTCGACAGGGCAATGAGCAGTTCTTC
>NA|TRBV5-1|TRBJ2-3|NA
CASSLEGLRGDTQYF
TGCGCCAGCAGCTTGGAGGGGTTAAGGGGAGATACGCAGTATTTT
>NA|TRBV28|TRBJ2-7|NA
CASSIWTNTYEQYF
TGTGCCAGCAGTATATGGACAAATACCTACGAGCAGTACTTC
>NA|TRBV7-3|TRBJ2-7|few
CASSLNGFYEQYF
TGTGCCAGCAGCTTAAACGGTTTCTACGAGCAGTACTTC
>NA|TRBV19|TRBJ2-7|few
CASSRASTYEQYF
TGTGCCAGTAGTAGGGCATCGACCTACGAGCAGTACTTC
>NA|TRBV27|TRBJ1-5|once
CASKQTQPQHF
TGTGCCAGCAAACAGACTCAGCCCCAGCATTTT
>NA|TRBV12-3/TRBV12-4|TRBJ1-1|NA
CASSLGGDTEAFF
TGTGCCAGCAGTTTGGGGGGTGACACTGAAGCTTTCTTT
>TRBD1|TRBV7-8|TRBJ1-5|NA
CASSLDGQGTGQPQHF
TGTGCCAGCAGCTTAGACGGACAGGGGACGGGTCAGCCCCAGCATTTT
>TRBD1|TRBV28|TRBJ2-7|NA
CASRGQGDDEQYF
TGTGCCAGCAGGGGCCAGGGGGACGACGAGCAGTACTTC
>TRBD1|TRBV28|TRBJ1-2|few
CASSLGGFGDRGRAYGYTF
TGTGCCAGCAGTTTAGGAGGGTTTGGAGACAGGGGGCGAGCTTATGGCTACACCTTC
>NA|TRBV9|TRBJ2-1|NA
CASGPGSRRFNEQFF
TGTGCCAGCGGCCCGGGGTCGAGGAGGTTCAATGAGCAGTTCTTC
>NA|TRBV28|TRBJ1-5|once
CASRPDRNQPQHF
TGTGCCAGCAGACCAGACAGGAATCAGCCCCAGCATTTT
>NA|TRBV14|TRBJ1-6|NA
CASRQTGFTGSPLHF
TGTGCCAGCAGACAAACAGGGTTTACAGGGTCACCCCTCCACTTT
>TRBD1|TRBV19|TRBJ1-5|NA
CASSIEGTGYQPQHF
TGTGCCAGTAGTATAGAGGGGACAGGCTACCAGCCCCAGCATTTT
>TRBD1|TRBV2|TRBJ1-5|NA
CASSGQGGNQPQHF
TGTGCCAGCAGTGGACAGGGTGGCAATCAGCCCCAGCATTTT
>NA|TRBV7-2|TRBJ2-5|NA
CASSLVKQGWETQYF
TGTGCCAGCAGCTTAGTTAAGCAGGGGTGGGAGACCCAGTACTTC
>NA|TRBV4-2|TRBJ1-1|NA
CASSQVETSNTEAFF
TGTGCCAGCAGCCAAGTAGAGACATCGAACACTGAAGCTTTCTTT
>NA|TRBV24-1|TRBJ1-4|NA
CATSAGSATNEKLFF
TGTGCCACCAGTGCAGGTTCTGCAACTAATGAAAAACTGTTTTTT
>TRBD2|TRBV29-1|TRBJ2-3|NA
CSVILPGLSTDTQYF
TGCAGCGTTATACTTCCGGGACTAAGCACAGATACGCAGTATTTT
>NA|TRBV28|TRBJ1-2|NA
CASSPVFPYGYTF
TGTGCCAGCAGCCCTGTATTTCCTTATGGCTACACCTTC
>NA|TRBV9|TRBJ2-7|NA
CASSVGGKSEQYF
TGTGCCAGCAGCGTAGGCGGGAAGAGCGAGCAGTACTTC
>NA|TRBV7-8|TRBJ2-7|NA
CASSFEGYEQYF
TGTGCCAGCAGCTTCGAGGGCTACGAGCAGTACTTC
>TRBD2|TRBV25-1|TRBJ2-7|NA
CASSDAGLADYEQYF
TGTGCCAGCAGTGACGCTGGACTAGCGGACTACGAGCAGTACTTC
>TRBD1|TRBV6-4|TRBJ1-1|NA
CASSGQANTEAFF
TGTGCCAGCAGCGGACAGGCGAACACTGAAGCTTTCTTT
>NA|TRBV6-5|TRBJ2-1|NA
CASSSGTFPGHEQFF
TGTGCCAGCAGCTCTGGGACTTTCCCTGGCCATGAGCAGTTCTTC
>TRBD2|TRBV19|TRBJ2-3|once
CASSMGGTSGNSLYF
TGTGCCAGTAGTATGGGTGGGACTAGCGGGAATAGTCTGTATTTT
>NA|TRBV28|TRBJ1-1|NA
CASRDNRDLNTEAFF
TGTGCCAGCAGAGATAACAGGGATTTGAACACTGAAGCTTTCTTT
>TRBD1|TRBV14|TRBJ2-3|NA
CASSRDRVDTQYF
TGTGCCAGCAGCCGGGACAGGGTAGATACGCAGTATTTT
>NA|TRBV5-1|TRBJ1-1|NA
CASSLILTQTGDTEAFF
TGCGCCAGCAGCTTGATATTAACACAGACGGGGGACACTGAAGCTTTCTTT
>TRBD1|TRBV14|TRBJ2-7|many
CASSQRTGTGSTEQYF
TGTGCCAGCAGCCAAAGAACCGGGACAGGGTCTACGGAGCAGTACTTC
>NA|TRBV7-3|TRBJ2-3|NA
CASSPVPGGGPDTQYF
TGTGCCAGCAGCCCAGTTCCGGGAGGGGGCCCAGATACGCAGTATTTT
>TRBD2|TRBV19|TRBJ2-5|NA
CASSRTSGRAETQYF
TGTGCCAGTAGTAGGACTAGCGGGAGGGCCGAGACCCAGTACTTC
>TRBD2|TRBV6-1|TRBJ2-3|NA
CASSEPSGRGDTQYF
TGTGCCAGCAGTGAACCTAGCGGGAGAGGAGATACGCAGTATTTT
>NA|TRBV27|TRBJ1-5|NA
CASRGAHLGNQPQHF
TGTGCCAGCAGAGGGGCGCATCTCGGCAATCAGCCCCAGCATTTT
>NA|TRBV7-2|TRBJ1-2|NA
CASSLARRDYGYTF
TGTGCCAGCAGCTTAGCCAGGCGGGACTATGGCTACACCTTC
>NA|TRBV5-1|TRBJ1-2|NA
CASTRTASKPYGYTF
TGCGCCAGCACCCGGACAGCCTCCAAGCCTTATGGCTACACCTTC
>NA|TRBV27|TRBJ1-2|NA
CASSSDRHYGYTF
TGTGCCAGCAGTTCCGACAGGCACTATGGCTACACCTTC
>NA|TRBV9|TRBJ1-5|NA
CASSLTGFSNQPQHF
TGTGCCAGCAGCCTAACAGGGTTTAGCAATCAGCCCCAGCATTTT
>NA|TRBV30|TRBJ2-4|NA
CAWRGQDKNIQYF
TGTGCCTGGAGGGGCCAGGATAAAAACATTCAGTACTTC
>TRBD1|TRBV6-5|TRBJ1-1|NA
CASSKGQGTEAFF
TGTGCCAGCAGCAAGGGACAGGGAACTGAAGCTTTCTTT
>NA|TRBV12-5|TRBJ1-1|few
CASAPLAGDTEAFF
TGTGCTAGTGCCCCTCTGGCAGGGGACACTGAAGCTTTCTTT
>NA|TRBV3-1/TRBV3-2|TRBJ1-3|NA
CASSQSGYPGNTIYF
TGTGCCAGCAGCCAAAGCGGATACCCTGGAAACACCATATATTTT
>NA|TRBV29-1|TRBJ1-2|few
CSVADNEYGYTF
TGCAGCGTTGCGGACAACGAATATGGCTACACCTTC
>TRBD2|TRBV7-8|TRBJ2-3|NA
CASSLAFMASGSSGHTQYF
TGTGCCAGCAGCTTAGCGTTTATGGCCAGCGGGAGTTCGGGACATACGCAGTATTTT